Listed here are 5 T cell receptor beta chains from one sample, sequenced in a study of T cells in Graves' hyperthyroidism and ophthalmopathy. Authors of the study amplified TCR beta CDR3 regions from RNA transcripts. The primer set for the first-round RT-PCR of the TCR CDR3 was HTBI. Via MiXCR, TCRdb re-called the multiplex PCR reads, giving one row per CDR3 protein. This table has a few hundred thousand distinct CDR3 sequences, 21% appearing once. The source material was blood. These receptors were collected from a woman aged 50 to 60 with Graves' hyperthyroidism.

This clonotype was counted ten times or more. V and J are TRBV29-1 and TRBJ2-3; D gene unclear. Trimming pared 0 bases from V and 8 bases from J, leaving 9 bases between. Looked up from germline, CDR1 is SQVTM and CDR2 is ANQGSEA. This CDR3 has 12 residues. The CDR3: CSVEESTGTQYF. CDR3 sequence (DNA): TGCAGCGTTGAAGAATCAACCGGTACGCAGTATTTT.

The CDR3 nucleotides read TGTGCCAGCAGCCACGACAGGGTGGGCACCGGGGAGCTGTTTTTT. It specifies CASSHDRVGTGELFF. The chain has TRBV3-1 and TRBJ2-2; 7 bases agree with TRBD1. Germline values: CDR1 LGHDT, CDR2 YNNKEL (reference sequence). CDR3 length: 15 residues. The V and J ends lost 3 bases and 4 bases, in that order; junction bases with no gene match: 5.

This clonotype appeared many times. The chain employs TRBV6-1 and TRBJ1-2; TRBD1 matches 9 bases. Germline V gene sequence: CDR1 MNHNS, CDR2 SASEGT. CDR3 length: 14 residues. The V and J ends lost 5 bases and 2 bases, in that order; junction bases with no gene match: 3. The chain's CDR3 is CASSQTGGNYGYTF. The CDR3 bases are TGTGCCAGCAGTCAGACAGGGGGGAACTATGGCTACACCTTC.

This chain links TRBV28 with TRBJ2-7; 9 bases align to TRBD1. CDR1 is MDHEN and CDR2 is SYDVKM in the germline V gene. J gave up 5 bases and V 6 bases, and 8 bases lay outside the gene matches. The CDR3 runs 14 residues. CDR3 in DNA: TGTGCCAGCAGGCTTGGGACAGGGAAGAACGAGCAGTACTTC. Its protein is CASRLGTGKNEQYF.

This chain joins TRBV28 and TRBJ2-3, with 8 bases that match TRBD2. This CDR3 region has 18 residues. Germline V lookup: CDR1 MDHEN, CDR2 SYDVKM. With V trimmed by 7 bases and J by 0 bases, 15 bases remained unmatched. This chain's CDR3 is CASKSRGAGSGSTDTQYF. The CDR3 nucleotides are TGTGCCAGCAAATCGCGGGGGGCGGGGTCCGGGAGCACAGATACGCAGTATTTT.